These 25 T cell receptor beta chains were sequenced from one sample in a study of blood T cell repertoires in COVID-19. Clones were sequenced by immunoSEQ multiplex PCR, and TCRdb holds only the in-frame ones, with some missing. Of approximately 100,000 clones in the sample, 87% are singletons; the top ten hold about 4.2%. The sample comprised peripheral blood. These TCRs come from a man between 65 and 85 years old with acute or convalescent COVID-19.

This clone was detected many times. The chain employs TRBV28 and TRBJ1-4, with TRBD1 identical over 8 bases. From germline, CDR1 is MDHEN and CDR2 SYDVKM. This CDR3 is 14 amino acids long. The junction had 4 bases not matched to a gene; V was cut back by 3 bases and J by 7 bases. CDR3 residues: CASSLRDRLEKLFF. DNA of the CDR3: TGTGCCAGCAGTTTGAGGGACAGGCTTGAAAAACTGTTTTTT.

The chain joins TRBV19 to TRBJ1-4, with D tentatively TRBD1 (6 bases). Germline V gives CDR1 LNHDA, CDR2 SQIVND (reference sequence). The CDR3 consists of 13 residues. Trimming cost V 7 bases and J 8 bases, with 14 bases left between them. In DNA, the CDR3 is TGTGCCAGTAACGAGTGGACAGAAGAAAAACTGTTTTTT. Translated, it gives CASNEWTEEKLFF. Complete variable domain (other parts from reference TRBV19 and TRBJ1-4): DGGITQSPKYLFRKEGQNVTLSCEQNLNHDAMYWYRQDPGQGLRLIYYSQIVNDFQKGDIAEGYSVSREKKESFPLTVTSAQKNPTAFYLCASNEWTEEKLFFGSGTQLSVL.

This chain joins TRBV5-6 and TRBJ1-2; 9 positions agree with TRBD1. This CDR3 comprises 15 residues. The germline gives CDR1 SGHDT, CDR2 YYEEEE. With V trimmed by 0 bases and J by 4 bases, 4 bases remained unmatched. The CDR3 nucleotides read TGTGCCAGCAGCTTGGGGGACAGGGAGTCCTATGGCTACACCTTC. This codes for CASSLGDRESYGYTF.

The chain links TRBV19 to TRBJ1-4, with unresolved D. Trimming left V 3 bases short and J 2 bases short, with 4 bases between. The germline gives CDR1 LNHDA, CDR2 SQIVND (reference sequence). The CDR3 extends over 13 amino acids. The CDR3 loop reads CASSIPTNEKLFF. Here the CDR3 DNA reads TGTGCCAGTAGTATCCCTACTAATGAAAAACTGTTTTTT.

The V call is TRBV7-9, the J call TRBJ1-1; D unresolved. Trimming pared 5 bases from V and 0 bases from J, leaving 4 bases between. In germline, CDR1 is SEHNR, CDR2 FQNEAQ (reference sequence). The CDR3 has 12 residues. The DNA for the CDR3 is TGTGCCAGCAGCCAGATGAACACTGAAGCTTTCTTT. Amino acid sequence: CASSQMNTEAFF.

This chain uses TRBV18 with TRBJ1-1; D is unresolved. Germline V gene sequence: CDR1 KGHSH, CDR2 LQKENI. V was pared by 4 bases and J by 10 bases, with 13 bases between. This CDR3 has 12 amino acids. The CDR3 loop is CASSQENGGAFF. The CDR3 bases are TGTGCCAGCTCACAGGAGAATGGAGGAGCTTTCTTT.

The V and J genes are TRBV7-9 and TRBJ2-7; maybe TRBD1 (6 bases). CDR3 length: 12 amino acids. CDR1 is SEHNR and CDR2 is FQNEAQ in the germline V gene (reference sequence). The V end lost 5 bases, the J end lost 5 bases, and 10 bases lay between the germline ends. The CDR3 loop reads CASSTGTHEQYV. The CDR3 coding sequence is TGTGCCAGCAGCACTGGGACACACGAGCAGTACGTC.

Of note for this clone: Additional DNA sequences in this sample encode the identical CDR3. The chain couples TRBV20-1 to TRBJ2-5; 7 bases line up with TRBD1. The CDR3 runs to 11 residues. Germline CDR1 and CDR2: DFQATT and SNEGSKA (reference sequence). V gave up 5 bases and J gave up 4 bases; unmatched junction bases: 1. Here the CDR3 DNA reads TGCAGTGCTGACAGGGCAGAGACCCAGTACTTC. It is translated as CSADRAETQYF.

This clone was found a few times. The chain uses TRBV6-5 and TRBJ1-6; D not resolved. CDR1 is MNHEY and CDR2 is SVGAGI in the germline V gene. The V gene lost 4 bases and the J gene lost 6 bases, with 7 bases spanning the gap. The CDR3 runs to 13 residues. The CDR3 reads CASSSLSNSPLHF. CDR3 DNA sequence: TGTGCCAGCAGTTCCCTCAGTAATTCACCCCTCCACTTT.

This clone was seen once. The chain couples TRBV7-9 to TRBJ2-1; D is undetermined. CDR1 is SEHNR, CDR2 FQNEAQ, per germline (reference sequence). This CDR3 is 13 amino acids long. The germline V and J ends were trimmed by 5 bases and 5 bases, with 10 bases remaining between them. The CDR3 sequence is CASSIDKHNEQFF. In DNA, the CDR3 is TGTGCCAGCAGCATTGACAAGCACAATGAGCAGTTCTTC.

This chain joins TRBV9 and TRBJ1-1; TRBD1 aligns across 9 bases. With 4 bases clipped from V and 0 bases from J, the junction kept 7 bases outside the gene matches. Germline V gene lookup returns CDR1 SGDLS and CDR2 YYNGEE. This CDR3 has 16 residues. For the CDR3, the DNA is TGTGCCAGCAGCCCGGGGGGGACAGGGATGAACACTGAAGCTTTCTTT. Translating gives CASSPGGTGMNTEAFF.

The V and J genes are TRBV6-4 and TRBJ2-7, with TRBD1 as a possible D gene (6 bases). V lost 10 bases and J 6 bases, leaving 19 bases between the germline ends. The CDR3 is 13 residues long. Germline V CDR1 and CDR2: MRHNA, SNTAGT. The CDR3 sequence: CAKKRQGFSEQYF. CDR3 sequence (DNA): TGTGCCAAAAAACGTCAGGGGTTCAGCGAGCAGTACTTC.

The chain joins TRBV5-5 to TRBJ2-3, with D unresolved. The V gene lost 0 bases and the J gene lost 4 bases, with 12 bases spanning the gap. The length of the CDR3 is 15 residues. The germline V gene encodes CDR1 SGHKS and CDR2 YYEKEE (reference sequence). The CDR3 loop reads CASSLGADQPDTQYF. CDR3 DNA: TGTGCCAGCAGCTTGGGGGCCGACCAGCCAGATACGCAGTATTTT.

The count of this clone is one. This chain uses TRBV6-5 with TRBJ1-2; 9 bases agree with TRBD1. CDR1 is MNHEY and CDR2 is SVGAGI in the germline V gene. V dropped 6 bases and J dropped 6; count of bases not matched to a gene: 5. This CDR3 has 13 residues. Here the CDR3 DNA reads TGTGCCAGCAGAGACAGGGGGTTGGATGGCTACACCTTC. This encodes CASRDRGLDGYTF.

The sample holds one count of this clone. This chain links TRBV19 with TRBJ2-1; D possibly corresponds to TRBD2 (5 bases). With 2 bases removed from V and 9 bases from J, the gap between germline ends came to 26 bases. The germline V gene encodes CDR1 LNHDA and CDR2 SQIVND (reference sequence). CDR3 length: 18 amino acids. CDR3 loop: CASSIRAPRGGLGGEQFF. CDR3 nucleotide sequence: TGTGCCAGTAGTATACGGGCGCCACGGGGTGGTCTAGGCGGTGAGCAGTTCTTC.

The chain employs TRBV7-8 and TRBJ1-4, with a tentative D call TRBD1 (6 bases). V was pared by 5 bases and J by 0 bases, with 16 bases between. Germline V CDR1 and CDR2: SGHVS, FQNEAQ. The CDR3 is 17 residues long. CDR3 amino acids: CASSASRGRSTNEKLFF. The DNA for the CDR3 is TGTGCCAGCAGCGCCAGCAGGGGCCGGTCAACTAATGAAAAACTGTTTTTT.

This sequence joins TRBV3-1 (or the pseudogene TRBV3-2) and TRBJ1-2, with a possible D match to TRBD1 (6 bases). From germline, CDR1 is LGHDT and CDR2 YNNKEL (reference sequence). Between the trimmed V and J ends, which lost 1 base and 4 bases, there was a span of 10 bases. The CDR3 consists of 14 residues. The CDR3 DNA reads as TGTGCCAGCAGCCAAGGAGGGGGGGTCTATGGCTACACCTTC. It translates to CASSQGGGVYGYTF.

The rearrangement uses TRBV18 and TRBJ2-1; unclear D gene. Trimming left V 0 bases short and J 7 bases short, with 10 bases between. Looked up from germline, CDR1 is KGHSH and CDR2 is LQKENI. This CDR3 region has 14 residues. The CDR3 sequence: CASSPPLILNEQFF. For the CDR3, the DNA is TGTGCCAGCTCACCACCGCTAATCCTAAATGAGCAGTTCTTC.

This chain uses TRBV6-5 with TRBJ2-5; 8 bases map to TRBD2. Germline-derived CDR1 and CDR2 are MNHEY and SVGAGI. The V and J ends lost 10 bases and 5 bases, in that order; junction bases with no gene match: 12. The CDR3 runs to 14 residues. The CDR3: CAISTGGVGETQYF. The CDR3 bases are TGTGCCATTTCTACGGGAGGGGTAGGGGAGACCCAGTACTTC.

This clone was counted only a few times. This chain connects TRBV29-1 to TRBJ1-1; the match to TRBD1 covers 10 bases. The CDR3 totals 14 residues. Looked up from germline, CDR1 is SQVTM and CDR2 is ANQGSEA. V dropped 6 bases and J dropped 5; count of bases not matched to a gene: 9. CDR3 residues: CSVGQGTRTTEAFF. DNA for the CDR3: TGCAGCGTGGGACAGGGGACCCGAACGACTGAAGCTTTCTTT.

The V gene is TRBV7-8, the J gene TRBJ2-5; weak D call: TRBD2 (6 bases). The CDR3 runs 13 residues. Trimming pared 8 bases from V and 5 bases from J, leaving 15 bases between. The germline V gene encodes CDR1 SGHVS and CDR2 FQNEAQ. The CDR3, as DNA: TGTGCCAGCGTGGCTAGCGCGGGGGAGACCCAGTACTTC. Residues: CASVASAGETQYF. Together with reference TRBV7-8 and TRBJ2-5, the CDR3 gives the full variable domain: GAGVSQSPRYKVAKRGQDVALRCDPISGHVSLFWYQQALGQGPEFLTYFQNEAQLDKSGLPSDRFFAERPEGSVSTLKIQRTQQEDSAVYLCASVASAGETQYFGPGTRLLVL.

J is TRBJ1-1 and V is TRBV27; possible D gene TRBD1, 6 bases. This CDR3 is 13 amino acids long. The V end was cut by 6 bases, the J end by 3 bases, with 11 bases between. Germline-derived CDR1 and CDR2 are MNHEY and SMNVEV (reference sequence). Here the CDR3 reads CASSVGAYTEAFF. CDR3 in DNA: TGTGCCAGCAGCGTGGGGGCTTACACTGAAGCTTTCTTT.

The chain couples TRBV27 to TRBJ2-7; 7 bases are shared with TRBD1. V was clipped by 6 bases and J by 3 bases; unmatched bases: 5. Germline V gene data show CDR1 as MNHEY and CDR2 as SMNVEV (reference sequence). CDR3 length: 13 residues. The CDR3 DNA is TGTGCCAGCAGCATCGGACAGGACTACGAGCAGTACTTC. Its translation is CASSIGQDYEQYF.

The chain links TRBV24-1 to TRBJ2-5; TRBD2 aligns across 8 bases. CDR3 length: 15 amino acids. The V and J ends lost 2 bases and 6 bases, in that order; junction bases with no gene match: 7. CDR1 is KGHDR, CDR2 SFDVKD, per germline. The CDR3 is CATSDSRTSMQTQYF. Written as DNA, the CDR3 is TGTGCCACCAGTGATTCCCGGACTAGCATGCAGACCCAGTACTTC.

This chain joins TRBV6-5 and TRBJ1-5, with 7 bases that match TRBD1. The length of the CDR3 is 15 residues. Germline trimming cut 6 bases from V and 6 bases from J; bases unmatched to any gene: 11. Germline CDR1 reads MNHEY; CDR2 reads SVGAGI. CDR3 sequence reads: CASRARGATTQPQHF. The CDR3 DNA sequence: TGTGCCAGCAGAGCCAGGGGGGCAACCACTCAGCCCCAGCATTTT.